Shown below are 5 T cell receptor beta chains from a single sample sequenced in a study of blood T cell repertoires in COVID-19. Clones were read by immunoSEQ multiplex PCR, and TCRdb kept only the in-frame ones, dropping some. The sample holds about 160,000 clones, 84% seen once. Sample: peripheral blood. These TCRs come from a man in his 70s with acute or convalescent COVID-19.

The rearrangement uses TRBV25-1 and TRBJ1-1; D call uncertain. CDR1 and CDR2 from the germline V gene are MGHDK and SYGVNS. Trimming shortened V by 10 bases and J by 4 bases, and 22 bases separated the two germline ends. This CDR3 spans 15 amino acids. The CDR3 nucleotides read TGTGCCACCTCTCTTACCACTTTGGTGAGCACTGAAGCTTTCTTT. As protein: CATSLTTLVSTEAFF.

The chain couples TRBV2 to TRBJ2-3; TRBD2 aligns across 10 bases. Unmatched junction bases numbered 8, after V lost 6 bases and J lost 2 bases. The CDR3 contains 16 residues. Germline lookup yields CDR1 SNHLY and CDR2 FYNNEI. The CDR3 protein is CASRSTSGDPTDTQYF. DNA for the CDR3: TGTGCCAGCAGATCAACTAGCGGGGACCCCACAGATACGCAGTATTTT.

This sequence joins TRBV20-1 and TRBJ2-7, with a possible D match to TRBD1 (7 bases). Germline V lookup: CDR1 DFQATT, CDR2 SNEGSKA (reference sequence). This CDR3 is 11 amino acids long. V was cut by 5 bases and J by 7 bases, with 12 bases left in between. Here the CDR3 reads CSAPTGREQYF. The CDR3 region has the DNA TGCAGTGCTCCGACAGGGAGGGAGCAGTACTTC.

CDR3 protein: CASSGGQNTEAFF. The CDR3 region has the DNA TGCGCCAGCAGCGGGGGACAGAACACTGAAGCTTTCTTT. The V and J genes are TRBV5-1 and TRBJ1-1, with D possibly being TRBD1 (6 bases). The CDR3 has 13 amino acids. V was shortened by 4 bases and J by 1 base, with 8 bases between the two germline ends. Germline-derived CDR1 and CDR2 are SGHRS and YFSETQ.

The rearrangement links TRBV6-6 to TRBJ2-7; 14 positions agree with TRBD2. Germline assignment: CDR1 MNHNY and CDR2 SVGAGI (reference sequence). The CDR3 runs to 12 residues. V was pared by 10 bases and J by 6 bases, with 2 bases of the junction left unmatched. In nucleotides, the CDR3 is TGTGCCACCGGGACTAGCGGGAGCGAGCAGTACTTC. Its protein is CATGTSGSEQYF.